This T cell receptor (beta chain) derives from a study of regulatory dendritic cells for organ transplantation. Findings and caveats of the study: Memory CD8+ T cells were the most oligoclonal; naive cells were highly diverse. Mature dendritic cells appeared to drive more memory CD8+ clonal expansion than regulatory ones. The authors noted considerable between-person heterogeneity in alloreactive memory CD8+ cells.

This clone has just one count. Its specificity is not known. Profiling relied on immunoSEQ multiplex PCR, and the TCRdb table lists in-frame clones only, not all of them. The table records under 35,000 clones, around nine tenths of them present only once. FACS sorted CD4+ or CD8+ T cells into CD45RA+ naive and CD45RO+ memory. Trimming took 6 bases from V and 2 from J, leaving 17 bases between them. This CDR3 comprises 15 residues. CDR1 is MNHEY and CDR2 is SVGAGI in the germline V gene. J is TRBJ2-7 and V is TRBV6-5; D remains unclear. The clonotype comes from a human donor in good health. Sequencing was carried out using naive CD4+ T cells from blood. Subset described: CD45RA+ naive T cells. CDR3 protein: CASSSRPLSPYEQYF. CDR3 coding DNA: TGTGCCAGCAGCAGCCGCCCCTTATCGCCCTACGAGCAGTACTTC.